This T cell receptor (beta chain) is from a study of stem cell transplantation in POMP-related autoinflammatory disease. With 5 bases removed from V and 5 bases from J, the gap between germline ends came to 9 bases. CDR1 LGHDT and CDR2 YNNKEL come from the germline V gene (reference sequence). CDR3 length: 12 amino acids. Data came from immunoSEQ multiplex PCR; TCRdb stores just in-frame clones and leaves some out. Of 9,900 or so clones in the sample, around 75% were seen once. The V call is TRBV3-1 (or the pseudogene TRBV3-2), the J call TRBJ1-2, with a weak D call TRBD1 (5 bases). The input for sequencing was CD4+ T cells from PBMCs, taken after stem cell transplantation. The TCR was taken from a human patient with POMP-related autoinflammation and immune dysregulation (PRAID). Some T cells could come from the graft donor. DNA of the CDR3: TGTGCCAGCAGCAGGGACCAATATGGCTACACCTTC. It specifies CASSRDQYGYTF.